The 31 T cell receptor beta chains presented below share a single source sample, sequenced in a study of blood T cell repertoires in COVID-19. TCRdb keeps only in-frame clones here, not all; method: immunoSEQ multiplex PCR. The repertoire holds tens of thousands of clones, around 83% seen once, with 25% in the top ten. Sequencing input: peripheral blood. All receptors come from a man in his 60s with acute or convalescent COVID-19.

The V and J genes are TRBV6-5 and TRBJ1-4, with no clear D. Germline CDR1 is MNHEY and CDR2 is SVGAGI. The CDR3 length is 11 residues. Trimming took off 6 bases at V and 5 bases at J, with 4 bases between the two ends. DNA of the CDR3: TGTGCCAGCAGGCTAAATGAAAAACTGTTTTTT. Protein sequence: CASRLNEKLFF.

This clone was seen more than once but under ten times. The J gene is TRBJ1-2, the V gene TRBV20-1; 8 nucleotides match TRBD1. The CDR3 has 11 residues. Germline V lookup: CDR1 DFQATT, CDR2 SNEGSKA (reference sequence). CDR3 bases: TGCAGCGTGGACAGGGCAGGCGGCTACACCTTC. Amino acids: CSVDRAGGYTF.

This rearrangement joins TRBV27 to TRBJ2-3; 10 bases map to TRBD1. The length of the CDR3 is 18 residues. After removal of 0 bases from V and 4 bases from J, the junction contained 10 bases not matched to a gene. Germline V lookup: CDR1 MNHEY, CDR2 SMNVEV (reference sequence). CDR3 protein: CASSLSRRQGARPDTQYF. The CDR3 DNA sequence: TGTGCCAGCAGTTTATCGCGGCGACAGGGGGCGCGTCCAGATACGCAGTATTTT.

The chain employs TRBV19 and TRBJ1-5; 8 bases are shared with TRBD1. The CDR3 covers 15 residues. In germline, CDR1 is LNHDA, CDR2 SQIVND (reference sequence). J gave up 0 bases and V 7 bases, and 5 bases lay outside the gene matches. As DNA, the CDR3 is TGTGCCAGTACCCAGGGGGCCTATAGCAATCAGCCCCAGCATTTT. Its protein is CASTQGAYSNQPQHF.

This chain uses TRBV6-5 with TRBJ1-5; possible D gene TRBD1, 6 bases. With 6 bases removed from V and 0 bases from J, the gap between germline ends came to 12 bases. Germline lookup yields CDR1 MNHEY and CDR2 SVGAGI. This CDR3 has 15 amino acids. The CDR3: CASSKTGNSNQPQHF. DNA of the CDR3: TGTGCCAGCAGCAAGACAGGAAATAGCAATCAGCCCCAGCATTTT.

The V call is TRBV16, the J call TRBJ2-7; unclear D gene. CDR3 size: 13 residues. Germline V CDR1 and CDR2: KGHSY, FQNENV. V lost 0 bases, J lost 1 base, and 4 bases lay in between. The CDR3: CASSQSQSYEQYF. The CDR3 DNA reads as TGTGCCAGCAGCCAATCCCAGTCCTACGAGCAGTACTTC.

The chain combines TRBV28 with TRBJ1-1; D is unresolved. The ends were cut back, 2 bases at V and 0 bases at J, with 13 bases in the middle. The CDR3 consists of 16 residues. Germline V gives CDR1 MDHEN, CDR2 SYDVKM. In DNA, the CDR3 is TGTGCCAGCAGTTTACTGGCAGGCCCCATGAACACTGAAGCTTTCTTT. It yields the protein CASSLLAGPMNTEAFF.

This clone was recorded only once. This chain connects TRBV11-1 to TRBJ2-2; D gene ambiguous. Germline V lookup: CDR1 SGHAT, CDR2 FQDESV (reference sequence). V lost 8 bases and J 2 bases, leaving 6 bases between the germline ends. The CDR3 is made up of 12 amino acids. For the CDR3, the DNA is TGTGCCAGCCAGGAAAACACCGGGGAGCTGTTTTTT. Translating gives CASQENTGELFF.

This chain links TRBV12-3 or TRBV12-4 with TRBJ1-4; tentative D call: TRBD1 (5 bases). CDR3 size: 11 residues. V was pared by 4 bases and J by 8 bases, with 5 bases between. CDR3 protein: CASSWGEKLFF. The CDR3 DNA reads as TGTGCCAGCAGTTGGGGCGAAAAACTGTTTTTT.

This clone occurred once. The chain couples TRBV5-6 to TRBJ2-7; 10 bases are a match to TRBD1. Germline V gives CDR1 SGHDT, CDR2 YYEEEE. The CDR3 sequence is 12 residues long. Trimming at V came to 3 bases and at J to 6 bases, leaving 0 bases not matched to a gene. The CDR3: CASSWTGGEQYV. CDR3 DNA: TGTGCCAGCAGCTGGACAGGGGGCGAGCAGTACGTC.

The chain carries TRBV29-1 and TRBJ2-1; 8 nucleotides align to TRBD1. J was trimmed by 6 bases and V by 7 bases; bases with no gene match: 8. Germline-derived CDR1 and CDR2 are SQVTM and ANQGSEA. This CDR3 contains 13 residues. The CDR3 DNA reads TGCAGCGCAGACAGGGGCCGGCTCAATGAGCAGTTCTTC. Encoded protein: CSADRGRLNEQFF.

V gene TRBV11-3 combines with J gene TRBJ2-5; 15 nucleotides agree with TRBD2. The germline V gene encodes CDR1 SGHNT and CDR2 YENEEA. V lost 3 bases and J lost 1; bases outside the gene matches: 0. The CDR3 extends over 16 amino acids. CDR3 sequence reads: CASSLGLAGGQETQYF. CDR3 nucleotides: TGTGCCAGCAGCTTGGGACTAGCGGGGGGCCAAGAGACCCAGTACTTC. The whole variable domain, filled in from reference TRBV11-3 and TRBJ2-5, reads EAGVVQSPRYKIIEKKQPVAFWCNPISGHNTLYWYLQNLGQGPELLIRYENEEAVDDSQLPKDRFSAERLKGVDSTLKIQPAELGDSAVYLCASSLGLAGGQETQYFGPGTRLLVL.

The chain employs TRBV5-1 and TRBJ1-1, with D perhaps matching TRBD1 (5 bases). V was cut by 3 bases and J by 7 bases, with 13 bases left in between. CDR3 length: 13 residues. Germline values: CDR1 SGHRS, CDR2 YFSETQ. The CDR3 spells CASSWDQGIEAFF. The CDR3 DNA is TGCGCCAGCAGCTGGGATCAGGGAATTGAAGCTTTCTTT.

This clone was detected only once. The gene calls are TRBV9 and TRBJ1-6; 7 positions agree with TRBD1. The germline gives CDR1 SGDLS, CDR2 YYNGEE. CDR3 length: 14 amino acids. V trimming: 4 bases; J trimming: 5 bases; junction bases outside the gene matches: 3. The CDR3 bases are TGTGCCAGCAGCTTCAGGGGGGATAATTCACCCCTCCACTTT. Protein sequence: CASSFRGDNSPLHF.

This sequence joins TRBV5-1 and TRBJ2-1; the D gene is possibly TRBD1 (6 bases). The CDR3 loop spans 18 amino acids. The V end lost 0 bases, the J end lost 7 bases, and 23 bases lay between the germline ends. CDR1 and CDR2 from the germline V gene are SGHRS and YFSETQ. The CDR3 loop is CASSLGGTGQRKWNEQFF. The CDR3 bases are TGCGCCAGCAGCTTGGGGGGGACCGGACAGAGGAAGTGGAATGAGCAGTTCTTC. Full variable domain (missing parts from reference TRBV5-1 and TRBJ2-1): KAGVTQTPRYLIKTRGQQVTLSCSPISGHRSVSWYQQTPGQGLQFLFEYFSETQRNKGNFPGRFSGRQFSNSRSEMNVSTLELGDSALYLCASSLGGTGQRKWNEQFFGPGTRLTVL.

The chain carries TRBV2 and TRBJ2-1; 12 bases are shared with TRBD2. This CDR3 contains 16 residues. The junction had 8 bases not matched to a gene; V was cut back by 5 bases and J by 6 bases. Germline CDR1 and CDR2: SNHLY and FYNNEI. CDR3 sequence reads: CASSNNRLAGANEQFF. The CDR3 DNA sequence: TGTGCCAGCAGTAATAACCGACTAGCGGGGGCCAATGAGCAGTTCTTC.

The chain carries TRBV2 and TRBJ1-4; no clear D. Trimming cost V 6 bases and J 8 bases, with 10 bases left between them. Germline loops: CDR1 SNHLY, CDR2 FYNNEI. The CDR3 totals 12 residues. The CDR3 nucleotides are TGTGCCAGCAGCCGCGGATGGGAAAAACTGTTTTTT. This encodes CASSRGWEKLFF.

This clone was seen just once. The chain recombines TRBV6-5 with TRBJ1-6, with a tentative D call TRBD1 (5 bases). The CDR3 runs 14 residues. The germline CDR1 and CDR2 sequences are MNHEY and SVGAGI. V was trimmed by 7 bases and J by 5 bases, leaving 12 bases between them. In DNA form, the CDR3 reads TGTGCCAGCAACGCGATAGGGGATAATTCACCCCTCCACTTT. Encoded protein: CASNAIGDNSPLHF.

The rearrangement links TRBV18 to TRBJ2-4; D perhaps matches TRBD1 (7 bases). Germline loops: CDR1 KGHSH, CDR2 LQKENI. Trimming stripped 5 bases from V and 1 base from J, with 15 bases between. This CDR3 has 16 residues. For the CDR3, the DNA is TGTGCCAGCTCAACCCAGGGGGGTGAGGCCAAAAACATTCAGTACTTC. Translation gives CASSTQGGEAKNIQYF.

The chain links TRBV5-1 to TRBJ1-2, with D uncertain. The CDR3 spans 14 residues. Trimming removed 4 bases at V and 3 bases at J, with 13 bases between. CDR1 SGHRS and CDR2 YFSETQ come from the germline V gene. The CDR3: CASSPRVSDYGYTF. DNA for the CDR3: TGCGCCAGCAGCCCGAGGGTGAGCGACTATGGCTACACCTTC. The full variable domain, completed using reference TRBV5-1 and TRBJ1-2, is KAGVTQTPRYLIKTRGQQVTLSCSPISGHRSVSWYQQTPGQGLQFLFEYFSETQRNKGNFPGRFSGRQFSNSRSEMNVSTLELGDSALYLCASSPRVSDYGYTFGSGTRLTVV.

With respect to this clone: Other DNA sequences in this specimen translate into the identical CDR3. The chain recombines TRBV18 with TRBJ2-3; no clear D gene. Germline CDR1 reads KGHSH; CDR2 reads LQKENI. The CDR3 is 14 residues long. Trimming removed 2 bases from V and 0 bases from J, with 6 bases in between. CDR3 in DNA: TGTGCCAGCTCACCAGTTTCAAGCACAGATACGCAGTATTTT. Protein product: CASSPVSSTDTQYF. The full variable domain, in which reference TRBV18 and TRBJ2-3 provide the parts outside the CDR3, is NAGVMQNPRHLVRRRGQEARLRCSPMKGHSHVYWYRQLPEEGLKFMVYLQKENIIDESGMPKERFSAEFPKEGPSILRIQQVVRGDSAAYFCASSPVSSTDTQYFGPGTRLTVL.

The chain recombines TRBV7-2 with TRBJ2-5; D not resolved. Trimming cost V 5 bases and J 0 bases, with 19 bases left between them. Germline CDR1 SGHTA, CDR2 FQGNSA. This CDR3 contains 17 residues. This CDR3 reads CASSGSRHGTYQETQYF. The CDR3 nucleotides are TGTGCCAGCAGCGGCAGCCGACACGGAACTTACCAAGAGACCCAGTACTTC.

V gene TRBV19 combines with J gene TRBJ1-5; 7 nucleotides line up with TRBD1. The junction had 3 bases not matched to a gene; V was cut back by 9 bases and J by 4 bases. The germline CDR1 and CDR2 sequences are LNHDA and SQIVND (reference sequence). The length of the CDR3 is 12 residues. The CDR3 here is CASETGNQPQHF. CDR3 nucleotides: TGTGCCAGCGAGACAGGGAATCAGCCCCAGCATTTT.

The V and J genes are TRBV19 and TRBJ2-1; 9 bases align to TRBD2. The CDR3 is 17 residues long. The germline gives CDR1 LNHDA, CDR2 SQIVND (reference sequence). After removal of 0 bases from V and 3 bases from J, the junction contained 6 bases not matched to a gene. CDR3 loop: CASSIDRGAGGYNEQFF. Written as DNA, the CDR3 is TGTGCCAGTAGTATAGATCGGGGAGCGGGGGGCTACAATGAGCAGTTCTTC.

The rearrangement joins TRBV11-1 to TRBJ2-2; the match to TRBD2 covers 7 bases. The CDR3 has 14 amino acids. Per germline, CDR1 SGHAT and CDR2 FQDESV (reference sequence). V was clipped by 4 bases and J by 7 bases; unmatched bases: 6. CDR3 amino acids: CASSSRSGGGELFF. The CDR3 coding sequence is TGTGCCAGCAGCTCCAGGTCGGGGGGCGGGGAGCTGTTTTTT.

This clone is a singleton in its sample. The V and J genes are TRBV7-9 and TRBJ2-1, with a possible D match to TRBD2 (5 bases). The CDR3 loop spans 14 amino acids. Germline values: CDR1 SEHNR, CDR2 FQNEAQ (reference sequence). Trimming shortened V by 0 bases and J by 5 bases, and 8 bases separated the two germline ends. In nucleotides, the CDR3 is TGTGCCAGCAGCTTAGCGTCGGGGAACAATGAGCAGTTCTTC. Its translation: CASSLASGNNEQFF. The full variable domain, completed using reference TRBV7-9 and TRBJ2-1, is DTGVSQNPRHKITKRGQNVTFRCDPISEHNRLYWYRQTLGQGPEFLTYFQNEAQLEKSRLLSDRFSAERPKGSFSTLEIQRTEQGDSAMYLCASSLASGNNEQFFGPGTRLTVL.

This chain joins TRBV3-1 (or the pseudogene TRBV3-2) and TRBJ1-5; a possible D gene is TRBD1 (6 bases). The CDR3 has 17 residues. V dropped 0 bases and J dropped 6 bases, with 18 bases sitting between them. Germline CDR1 reads LGHDT; CDR2 reads YNNKEL (reference sequence). CDR3 DNA: TGTGCCAGCAGCCAAGACTCATACAGGGTAGGTGGTCAGCCCCAGCATTTT. Translated, it gives CASSQDSYRVGGQPQHF.

The chain recombines TRBV11-2 with TRBJ1-1, with D possibly being TRBD1 (6 bases). From germline, CDR1 is SGHAT and CDR2 FQNNGV. Trimming shortened V by 1 base and J by 6 bases, and 18 bases separated the two germline ends. This CDR3 is 16 amino acids long. The CDR3 loop is CASSLAGARSTSEAFF. In nucleotides, the CDR3 is TGTGCCAGCAGCTTAGCAGGGGCTCGCTCAACCTCTGAAGCTTTCTTT.

The chain recombines TRBV12-3 or TRBV12-4 with TRBJ2-1, with D perhaps TRBD2 (6 bases). The CDR3 has 13 residues. The ends were cut back, 3 bases at V and 8 bases at J, with 11 bases in the middle. CDR3 in amino acids: CASSFGGYDEQFF. The DNA of the CDR3 is TGTGCCAGCAGTTTCGGGGGTTACGATGAGCAGTTCTTC.

The J gene is TRBJ2-7, the V gene TRBV5-5; D is unresolved. The V end was cut by 2 bases, the J end by 0 bases, with 3 bases between. This CDR3 region has 12 residues. The germline CDR1 and CDR2 sequences are SGHKS and YYEKEE (reference sequence). The CDR3 region is CASSLLSYEQYF. In DNA form, the CDR3 reads TGTGCCAGCAGCTTACTCTCCTACGAGCAGTACTTC.

About this clone itself: Other DNA sequences of this sample code for an identical CDR3. The chain joins TRBV28 to TRBJ1-2; possible D gene TRBD1, 6 bases. The CDR3 sequence is 13 residues long. Germline V gene sequence: CDR1 MDHEN, CDR2 SYDVKM. V lost 5 bases to trimming and J lost 2 bases, with 9 bases between them. CDR3 DNA sequence: TGTGCCAGCAGTCCTGGGGGCAACTATGGCTACACCTTC. It specifies CASSPGGNYGYTF.